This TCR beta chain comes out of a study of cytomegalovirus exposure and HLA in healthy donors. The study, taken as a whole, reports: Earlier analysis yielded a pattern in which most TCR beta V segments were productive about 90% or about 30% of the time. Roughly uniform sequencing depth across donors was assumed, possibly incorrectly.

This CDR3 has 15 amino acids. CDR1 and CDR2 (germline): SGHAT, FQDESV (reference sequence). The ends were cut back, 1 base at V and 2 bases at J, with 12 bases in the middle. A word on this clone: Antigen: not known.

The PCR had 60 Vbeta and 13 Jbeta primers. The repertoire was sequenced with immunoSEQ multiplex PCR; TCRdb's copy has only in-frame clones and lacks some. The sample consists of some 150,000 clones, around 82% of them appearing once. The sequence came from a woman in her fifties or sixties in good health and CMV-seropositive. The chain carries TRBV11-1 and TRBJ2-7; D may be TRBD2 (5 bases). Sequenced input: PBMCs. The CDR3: CASSLGGSFPYEQYF. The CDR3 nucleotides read TGTGCCAGCAGCTTAGGTGGGAGTTTTCCCTACGAGCAGTACTTC.